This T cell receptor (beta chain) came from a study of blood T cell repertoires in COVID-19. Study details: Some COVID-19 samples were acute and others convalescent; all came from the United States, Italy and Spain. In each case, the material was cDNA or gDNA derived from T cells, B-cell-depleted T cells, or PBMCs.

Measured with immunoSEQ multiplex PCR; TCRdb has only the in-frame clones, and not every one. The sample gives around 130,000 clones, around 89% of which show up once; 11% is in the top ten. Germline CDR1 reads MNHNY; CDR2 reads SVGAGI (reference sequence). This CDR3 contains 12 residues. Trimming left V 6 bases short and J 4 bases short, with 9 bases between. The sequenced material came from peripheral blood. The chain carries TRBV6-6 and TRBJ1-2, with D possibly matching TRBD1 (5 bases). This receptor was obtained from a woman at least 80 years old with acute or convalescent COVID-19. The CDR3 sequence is CASRQGVYGYTF. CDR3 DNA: TGTGCCAGCAGACAAGGGGTCTATGGCTACACCTTC.